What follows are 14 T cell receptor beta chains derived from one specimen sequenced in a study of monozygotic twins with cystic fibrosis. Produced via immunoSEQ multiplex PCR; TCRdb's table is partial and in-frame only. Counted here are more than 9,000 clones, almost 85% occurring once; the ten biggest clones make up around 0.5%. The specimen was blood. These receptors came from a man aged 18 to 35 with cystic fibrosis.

The DNA for the CDR3 is TGCAGCGGTCGCTGGGCCAGGACCGGGGAGCTGTTTTTT. Protein product: CSGRWARTGELFF. The chain uses TRBV29-1 and TRBJ2-2; no reliable D call. CDR3 length equals 13 residues. Germline CDR1 SQVTM, CDR2 ANQGSEA. Trimming removed 7 bases from V and 5 bases from J, with 14 bases in between.

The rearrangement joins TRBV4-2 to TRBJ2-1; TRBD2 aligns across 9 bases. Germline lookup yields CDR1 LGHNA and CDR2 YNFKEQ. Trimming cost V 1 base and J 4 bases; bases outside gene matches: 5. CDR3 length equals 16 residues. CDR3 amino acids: CASSQGETSGYNEQFF. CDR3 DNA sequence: TGTGCCAGCAGCCAAGGGGAGACTAGCGGTTACAATGAGCAGTTCTTC.

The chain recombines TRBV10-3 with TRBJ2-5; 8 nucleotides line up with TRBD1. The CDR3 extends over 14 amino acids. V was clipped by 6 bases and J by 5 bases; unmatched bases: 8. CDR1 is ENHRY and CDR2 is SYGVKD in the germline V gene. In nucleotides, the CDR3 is TGTGCCATCAGAAAAGACAGGGGTGGGGAGACCCAGTACTTC. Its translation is CAIRKDRGGETQYF.

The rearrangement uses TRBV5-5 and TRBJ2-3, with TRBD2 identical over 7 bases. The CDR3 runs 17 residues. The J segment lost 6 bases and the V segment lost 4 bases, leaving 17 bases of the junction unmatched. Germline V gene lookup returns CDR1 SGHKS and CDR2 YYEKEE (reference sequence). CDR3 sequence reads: CASSTPSGTSLSDTQYF. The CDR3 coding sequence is TGTGCCAGCAGCACTCCTAGCGGTACCTCTCTTTCGGATACGCAGTATTTT. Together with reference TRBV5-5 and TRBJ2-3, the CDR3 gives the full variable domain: DAGVTQSPTHLIKTRGQQVTLRCSPISGHKSVSWYQQVLGQGPQFIFQYYEKEERGRGNFPDRFSARQFPNYSSELNVNALLLGDSALYLCASSTPSGTSLSDTQYFGPGTRLTVL.

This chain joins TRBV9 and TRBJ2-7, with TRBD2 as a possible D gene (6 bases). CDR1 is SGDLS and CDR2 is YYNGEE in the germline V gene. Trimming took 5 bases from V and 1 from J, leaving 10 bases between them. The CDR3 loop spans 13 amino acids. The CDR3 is CASSSGQSYEQYF. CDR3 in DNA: TGTGCCAGCAGTAGCGGACAATCCTACGAGCAGTACTTC.

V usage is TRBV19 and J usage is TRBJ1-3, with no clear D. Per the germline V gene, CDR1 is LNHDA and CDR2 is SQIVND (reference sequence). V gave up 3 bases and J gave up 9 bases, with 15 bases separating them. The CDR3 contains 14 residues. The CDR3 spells CASSMGQEVGTIYF. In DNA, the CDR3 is TGTGCCAGTAGTATGGGCCAGGAGGTGGGCACCATATATTTT.

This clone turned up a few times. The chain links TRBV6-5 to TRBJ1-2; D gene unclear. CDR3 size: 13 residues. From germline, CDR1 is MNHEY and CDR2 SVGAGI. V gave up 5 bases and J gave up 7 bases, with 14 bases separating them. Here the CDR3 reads CASSPRPGGGYTF. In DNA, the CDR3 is TGTGCCAGCAGTCCCCGGCCGGGCGGTGGCTACACCTTC.

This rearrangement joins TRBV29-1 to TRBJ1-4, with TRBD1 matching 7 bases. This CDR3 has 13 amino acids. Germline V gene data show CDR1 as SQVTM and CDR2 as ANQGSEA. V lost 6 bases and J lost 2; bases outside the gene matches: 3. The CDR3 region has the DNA TGCAGCGTCTTACAGGGGACTAATGAAAAACTGTTTTTT. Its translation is CSVLQGTNEKLFF. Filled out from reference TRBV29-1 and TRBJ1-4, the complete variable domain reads SAVISQKPSRDICQRGTSLTIQCQVDSQVTMMFWYRQQPGQSLTLIATANQGSEATYESGFVIDKFPISRPNLTFSTLTVSNMSPEDSSIYLCSVLQGTNEKLFFGSGTQLSVL.

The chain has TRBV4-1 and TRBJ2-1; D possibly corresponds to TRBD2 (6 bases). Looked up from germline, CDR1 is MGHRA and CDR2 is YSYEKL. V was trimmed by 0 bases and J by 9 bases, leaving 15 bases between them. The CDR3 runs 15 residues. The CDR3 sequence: CASSQESGSPREQFF. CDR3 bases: TGCGCCAGCAGCCAAGAAAGCGGGTCGCCCCGTGAGCAGTTCTTC.

The CDR3 DNA reads as TGTGCCAGCAGCTCTACAAGTGGGGCCAACGTCCTGACTTTC. Its translation: CASSSTSGANVLTF. This chain uses TRBV7-2 with TRBJ2-6, with D unclear. V lost 4 bases and J 3 bases, leaving 7 bases between the germline ends. Germline CDR1 reads SGHTA; CDR2 reads FQGNSA. The CDR3 sequence is 14 residues long.

CDR3 residues: CASSHRTGGPYEQYF. For the CDR3, the DNA is TGCGCCAGCAGCCACAGGACAGGAGGGCCCTACGAGCAGTACTTC. V usage is TRBV4-1 and J usage is TRBJ2-7; D possibly corresponds to TRBD1 (7 bases). There are 15 residues in the CDR3. Germline lookup yields CDR1 MGHRA and CDR2 YSYEKL. The germline V and J ends were trimmed by 3 bases and 2 bases, with 14 bases remaining between them.

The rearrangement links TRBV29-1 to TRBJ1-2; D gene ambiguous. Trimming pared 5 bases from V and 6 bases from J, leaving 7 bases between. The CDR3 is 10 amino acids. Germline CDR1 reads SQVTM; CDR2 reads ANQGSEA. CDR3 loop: CSVTHDGYTF. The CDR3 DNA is TGCAGCGTTACTCATGATGGCTACACCTTC. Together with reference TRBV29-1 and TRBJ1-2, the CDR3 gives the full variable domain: SAVISQKPSRDICQRGTSLTIQCQVDSQVTMMFWYRQQPGQSLTLIATANQGSEATYESGFVIDKFPISRPNLTFSTLTVSNMSPEDSSIYLCSVTHDGYTFGSGTRLTVV.

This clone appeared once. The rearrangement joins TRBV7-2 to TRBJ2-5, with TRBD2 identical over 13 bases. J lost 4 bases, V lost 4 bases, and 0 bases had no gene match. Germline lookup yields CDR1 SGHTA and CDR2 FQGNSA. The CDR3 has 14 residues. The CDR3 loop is CASSWTSGGETQYF. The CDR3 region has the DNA TGTGCCAGCAGCTGGACTAGCGGGGGAGAGACCCAGTACTTC.

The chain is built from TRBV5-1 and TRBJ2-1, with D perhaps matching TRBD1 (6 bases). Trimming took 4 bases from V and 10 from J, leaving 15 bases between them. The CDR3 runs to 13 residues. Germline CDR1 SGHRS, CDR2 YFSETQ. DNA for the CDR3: TGCGCCAGCAGCCCCTACAGGGTAGGGGAGCAGTTCTTC. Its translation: CASSPYRVGEQFF.